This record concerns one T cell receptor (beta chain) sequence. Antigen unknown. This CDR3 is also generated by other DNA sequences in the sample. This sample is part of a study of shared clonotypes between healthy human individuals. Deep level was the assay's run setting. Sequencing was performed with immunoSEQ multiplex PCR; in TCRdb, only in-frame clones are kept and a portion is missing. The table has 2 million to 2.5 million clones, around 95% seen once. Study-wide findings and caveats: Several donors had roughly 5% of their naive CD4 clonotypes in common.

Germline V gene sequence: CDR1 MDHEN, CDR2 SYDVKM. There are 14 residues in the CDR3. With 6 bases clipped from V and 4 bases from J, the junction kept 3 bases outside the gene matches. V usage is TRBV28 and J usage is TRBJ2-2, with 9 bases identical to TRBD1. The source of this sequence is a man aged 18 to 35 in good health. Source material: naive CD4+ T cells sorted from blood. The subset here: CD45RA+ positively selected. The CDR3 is CASRRQGGTGELFF. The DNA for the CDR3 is TGTGCCAGCAGACGACAGGGGGGCACCGGGGAGCTGTTTTTT.